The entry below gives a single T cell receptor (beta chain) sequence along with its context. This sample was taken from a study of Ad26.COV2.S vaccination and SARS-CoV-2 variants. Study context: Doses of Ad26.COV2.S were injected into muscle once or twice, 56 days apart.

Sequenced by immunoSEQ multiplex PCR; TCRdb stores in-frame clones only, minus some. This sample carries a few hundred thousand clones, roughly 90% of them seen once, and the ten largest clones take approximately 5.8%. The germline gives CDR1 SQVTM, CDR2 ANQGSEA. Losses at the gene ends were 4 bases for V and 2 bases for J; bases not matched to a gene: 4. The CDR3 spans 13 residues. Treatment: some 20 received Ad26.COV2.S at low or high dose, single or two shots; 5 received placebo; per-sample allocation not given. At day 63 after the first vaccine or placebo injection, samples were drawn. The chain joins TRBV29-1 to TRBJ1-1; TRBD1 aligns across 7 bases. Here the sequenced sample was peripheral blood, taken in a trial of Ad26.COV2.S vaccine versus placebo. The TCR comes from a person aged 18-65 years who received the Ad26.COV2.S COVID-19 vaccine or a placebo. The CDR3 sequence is CSVGRGHNTEAFF. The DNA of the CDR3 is TGCAGCGTTGGGAGGGGGCACAACACTGAAGCTTTCTTT.